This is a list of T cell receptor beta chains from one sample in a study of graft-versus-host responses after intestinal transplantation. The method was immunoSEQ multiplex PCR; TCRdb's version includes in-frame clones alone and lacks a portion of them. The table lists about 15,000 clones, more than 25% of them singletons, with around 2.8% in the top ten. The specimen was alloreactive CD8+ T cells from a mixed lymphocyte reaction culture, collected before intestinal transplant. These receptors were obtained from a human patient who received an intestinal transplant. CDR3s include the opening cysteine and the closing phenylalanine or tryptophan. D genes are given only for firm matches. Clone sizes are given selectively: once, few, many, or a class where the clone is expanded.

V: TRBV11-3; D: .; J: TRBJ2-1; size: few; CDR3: CASSLRTGYNEQFF; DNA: TGTGCCAGCAGCCTTCGTACAGGTTACAATGAGCAGTTCTTC
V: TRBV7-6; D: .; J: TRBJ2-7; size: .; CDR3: CASSLLGLNYEQYF; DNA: TGTGCCAGCAGCTTATTAGGGCTAAATTACGAGCAGTACTTC
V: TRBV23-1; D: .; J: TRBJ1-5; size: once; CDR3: CASPIQRVGDSNQPQHF; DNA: TGCGCCAGCCCAATCCAGAGGGTAGGGGATAGCAATCAGCCCCAGCATTTT
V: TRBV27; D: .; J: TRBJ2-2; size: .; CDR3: CASSSRDLTMAGELFF; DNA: TGTGCCAGCAGTTCCCGGGACCTTACAATGGCCGGGGAGCTGTTTTTT
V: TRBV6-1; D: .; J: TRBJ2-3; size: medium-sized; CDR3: CASSESEPGTDTQYF; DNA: TGTGCCAGCAGTGAGAGTGAACCGGGCACAGATACGCAGTATTTT
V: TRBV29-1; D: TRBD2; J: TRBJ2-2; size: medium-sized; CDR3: CSAGAGGYTGELFF; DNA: TGCAGCGCAGGGGCGGGAGGGTACACCGGGGAGCTGTTTTTT
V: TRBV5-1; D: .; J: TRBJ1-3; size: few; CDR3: CASSLYQPSGNTIYF; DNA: TGCGCCAGCAGCTTATACCAGCCATCTGGAAACACCATATATTTT
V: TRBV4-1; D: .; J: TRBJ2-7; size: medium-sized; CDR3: CASSQVETLPEQYF; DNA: TGCGCCAGCAGCCAAGTTGAGACCCTACCCGAGCAGTACTTC
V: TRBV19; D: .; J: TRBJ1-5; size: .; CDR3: CASSIIGGNQPQHF; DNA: TGTGCCAGTAGTATAATTGGCGGGAATCAGCCCCAGCATTTT
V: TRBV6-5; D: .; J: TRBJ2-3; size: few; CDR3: CASPRQFTDTQYF; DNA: TGTGCCAGTCCTCGGCAGTTCACAGATACGCAGTATTTT
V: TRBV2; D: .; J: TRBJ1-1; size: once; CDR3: CASSEEEAPRGAFF; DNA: TGTGCCAGCAGTGAAGAAGAAGCCCCACGGGGGGCTTTCTTT
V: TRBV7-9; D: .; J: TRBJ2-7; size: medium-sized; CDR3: CASSLSRNEQYF; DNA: TGTGCCAGCAGCTTAAGCAGGAACGAGCAGTACTTC
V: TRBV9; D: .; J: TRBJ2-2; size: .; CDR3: CASSVTGYTGELFF; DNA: TGTGCCAGCAGCGTAACAGGGTATACCGGGGAGCTGTTTTTT
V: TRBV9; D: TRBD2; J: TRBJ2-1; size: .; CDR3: CASSVGLAGGNEQFF; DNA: TGTGCCAGCAGCGTAGGCCTAGCGGGGGGTAATGAGCAGTTCTTC
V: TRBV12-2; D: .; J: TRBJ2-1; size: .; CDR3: CASRLGSGAADNEQFF; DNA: TGTGCAAGTCGCTTAGGGTCCGGTGCCGCCGACAATGAGCAGTTCTTC